Listed here are 24 T cell receptor beta chains from one sample, sequenced in a study of T cell clones after liver transplantation. The method was immunoSEQ multiplex PCR; TCRdb's version includes in-frame clones alone and lacks a portion of them. The table has around 77,000 clones, roughly 80% seen once; the top ten hold about 0.79%. Specimen: CD4+ T cells from blood, collected 12 months after liver transplant. Every receptor here comes from a human patient who received a liver transplant. Some of these T cells may belong to the graft donor.

V gene TRBV6-1 combines with J gene TRBJ2-7; D perhaps matches TRBD2 (6 bases). This CDR3 region has 11 residues. Germline values: CDR1 MNHNS, CDR2 SASEGT. V was clipped by 10 bases and J by 2 bases, with 9 bases between them. The CDR3 DNA is TGTGCCACCGGGACTCCCTACGAGCAGTACTTC. The encoded protein is CATGTPYEQYF.

The V gene is TRBV4-2, the J gene TRBJ2-7, with 10 bases identical to TRBD2. Germline V lookup: CDR1 LGHNA, CDR2 YNFKEQ. Losses at the gene ends were 1 base for V and 4 bases for J; bases not matched to a gene: 10. The CDR3 is made up of 17 amino acids. The CDR3 nucleotides read TGTGCCAGCAGCCAAGGGACTAGCGGAGGAAGTCTGTACGAGCAGTACTTC. It specifies CASSQGTSGGSLYEQYF.

The rearrangement links TRBV9 to TRBJ2-2; weak D call: TRBD1 (6 bases). V lost 4 bases to trimming and J lost 1 base, with 11 bases between them. Germline V gene lookup returns CDR1 SGDLS and CDR2 YYNGEE. The CDR3 extends over 15 amino acids. The CDR3 bases are TGTGCCAGCAGCCCGCGGACAGAGAACACCGGGGAGCTGTTTTTT. Its translation is CASSPRTENTGELFF.

The chain carries TRBV18 and TRBJ2-1; D is ambiguous. Trimming removed 7 bases at V and 8 bases at J, with 15 bases between. Germline CDR1 KGHSH, CDR2 LQKENI. This CDR3 contains 13 residues. This CDR3 reads CASFIGNTDEQFF. CDR3 nucleotide sequence: TGTGCCAGCTTCATAGGGAACACGGATGAGCAGTTCTTC.

This chain joins TRBV6-1 and TRBJ1-2; 8 bases are a match to TRBD1. This CDR3 contains 13 residues. From germline, CDR1 is MNHNS and CDR2 SASEGT. J gave up 2 bases and V 8 bases, and 4 bases lay outside the gene matches. The CDR3 region is CASRDRWNYGYTF. CDR3 DNA sequence: TGTGCCAGCCGGGACAGGTGGAACTATGGCTACACCTTC.

V gene TRBV6-5 combines with J gene TRBJ2-7; D unclear. The CDR3 spans 15 residues. The germline V and J ends were trimmed by 2 bases and 0 bases, with 11 bases remaining between them. In germline, CDR1 is MNHEY, CDR2 SVGAGI. The CDR3 loop is CASSYNVGSSYEQYF. DNA of the CDR3: TGTGCCAGCAGTTACAACGTAGGCAGCTCCTACGAGCAGTACTTC.

The rearrangement links TRBV19 to TRBJ2-1, with 9 bases that match TRBD2. The germline gives CDR1 LNHDA, CDR2 SQIVND (reference sequence). Germline trimming cut 7 bases from V and 2 bases from J; bases unmatched to any gene: 3. The CDR3 is 14 amino acids. The CDR3: CASKGGRAYNEQFF. CDR3 DNA sequence: TGTGCCAGTAAAGGCGGGAGGGCCTACAATGAGCAGTTCTTC.

The chain recombines TRBV7-2 with TRBJ2-3, with D uncertain. CDR1 is SGHTA, CDR2 FQGNSA, per germline. CDR3 length: 14 amino acids. V was pared by 1 base and J by 6 bases, with 11 bases between. The CDR3: CASSLGSVPDTQYF. CDR3 coding DNA: TGTGCCAGCAGCTTAGGTTCGGTGCCCGATACGCAGTATTTT.

The gene calls are TRBV14 and TRBJ1-1; weak D call: TRBD1 (6 bases). The CDR3 is made up of 14 amino acids. V lost 4 bases to trimming and J lost 3 bases, with 12 bases between them. Germline-derived CDR1 and CDR2 are SGHDN and FVKESK. CDR3 in amino acids: CASSLLTGYTEAFF. The CDR3 bases are TGTGCCAGCAGCCTCCTTACAGGGTACACTGAAGCTTTCTTT. Based on the CDR3 plus reference TRBV14 and TRBJ1-1, the full variable domain is EAGVTQFPSHSVIEKGQTVTLRCDPISGHDNLYWYRRVMGKEIKFLLHFVKESKQDESGMPNNRFLAERTGGTYSTLKVQPAELEDSGVYFCASSLLTGYTEAFFGQGTRLTVV.

The chain carries TRBV6-5 and TRBJ2-7; tentative D call: TRBD1 (5 bases). Trimming took 4 bases from V and 9 from J, leaving 10 bases between them. The CDR3 has 11 amino acids. Germline V lookup: CDR1 MNHEY, CDR2 SVGAGI. CDR3 amino acids: CASSSERGQYF. Written as DNA, the CDR3 is TGTGCCAGCAGTTCGGAAAGGGGGCAGTACTTC.

V and J are TRBV7-8 and TRBJ1-1, with D possibly matching TRBD1 (6 bases). V gave up 0 bases and J gave up 4 bases, with 9 bases separating them. The germline V gene has CDR1 SGHVS and CDR2 FQNEAQ. This CDR3 spans 14 amino acids. The CDR3 DNA sequence: TGTGCCAGCAGCTTAGCGGGGGGGGCCACTGAAGCTTTCTTT. Translated: CASSLAGGATEAFF.

This clone was recorded only once. The V call is TRBV5-1, the J call TRBJ1-1, with 7 bases fitting TRBD1. Germline V gives CDR1 SGHRS, CDR2 YFSETQ. V lost 2 bases, J lost 9 bases, and 7 bases stayed unmatched. The CDR3 runs to 13 residues. The CDR3 DNA reads as TGCGCCAGCAGCTTACCGGGACAGCTAAAAGCTTTCTTT. Translated: CASSLPGQLKAFF.

The CDR3 nucleotides are TGTGCCAGCAGCGTAGATGGTCAGGTCGACAGCGGGCAGTATTTT. It translates to CASSVDGQVDSGQYF. The rearrangement uses TRBV9 and TRBJ2-3; D is perhaps TRBD1 or TRBD2 (5 bases each). Germline V gene sequence: CDR1 SGDLS, CDR2 YYNGEE. The V end was cut by 0 bases, the J end by 11 bases, with 19 bases between. This CDR3 has 15 residues.

CDR3 in amino acids: CSGDGGAGPQTQYF. For the CDR3, the DNA is TGCAGCGGTGACGGGGGGGCGGGCCCACAGACCCAGTACTTC. The chain joins TRBV29-1 to TRBJ2-5; TRBD2 matches 8 bases. The V gene end was trimmed by 7 bases and the J gene end by 6 bases; junction bases not matched to a gene: 13. This CDR3 is 14 amino acids long. The germline CDR1 and CDR2 sequences are SQVTM and ANQGSEA.

The chain links TRBV19 to TRBJ1-1, with D possibly TRBD1 on 5 matching bases. Germline lookup yields CDR1 LNHDA and CDR2 SQIVND (reference sequence). V was cut by 2 bases and J by 3 bases, with 10 bases left in between. The CDR3 is 14 residues long. This CDR3 is CASSISGADTEAFF. CDR3 coding DNA: TGTGCCAGTAGTATAAGCGGGGCGGACACTGAAGCTTTCTTT.

Only one count was recorded for this clone. The chain combines TRBV5-1 with TRBJ2-2; weak D call: TRBD1 (6 bases). Germline V CDR1 and CDR2: SGHRS, YFSETQ. V dropped 0 bases and J dropped 3 bases, with 12 bases sitting between them. This CDR3 is 16 amino acids long. The CDR3 region is CASSLVQGSYTGELFF. CDR3 coding DNA: TGCGCCAGCAGCTTGGTGCAGGGGTCATACACCGGGGAGCTGTTTTTT.

J is TRBJ2-4 and V is TRBV2; D is possibly TRBD1 or TRBD2 (5 bases each). CDR1 SNHLY and CDR2 FYNNEI come from the germline V gene. This CDR3 has 13 amino acids. With 6 bases removed from V and 15 bases from J, the gap between germline ends came to 21 bases. The CDR3 region has the DNA TGTGCCAGCAGCCCCGGGCCTGAGGGACCGACGTACTTC. Encoded protein: CASSPGPEGPTYF.

J is TRBJ1-5 and V is TRBV6-6; TRBD1 might be the D (5 bases). The CDR3 is made up of 15 amino acids. Germline CDR1 MNHNY, CDR2 SVGAGI (reference sequence). Trimming removed 4 bases from V and 7 bases from J, with 17 bases in between. In DNA form, the CDR3 reads TGTGCCAGCAGTTCTCAATCGGGGGTTGAGCAGCCCCAGCATTTT. Translating gives CASSSQSGVEQPQHF.

The chain links TRBV18 to TRBJ1-5; D is undetermined. Germline V gene lookup returns CDR1 KGHSH and CDR2 LQKENI. V shed 2 bases and J shed 4 bases, with 15 bases lying between them. The CDR3 spans 16 residues. Here the CDR3 DNA reads TGTGCCAGCTCACCAGTGGCAGGAAAAGGAAATCAGCCCCAGCATTTT. Amino acid sequence: CASSPVAGKGNQPQHF.

The chain carries TRBV11-2 and TRBJ1-5, with D perhaps TRBD1 (5 bases). This CDR3 region has 15 residues. Germline-derived CDR1 and CDR2 are SGHAT and FQNNGV. V was shortened by 1 base and J by 6 bases, with 13 bases between the two germline ends. Here the CDR3 DNA reads TGTGCCAGCAGCTTAGGGTCCAGGGTGGGTCAGCCCCAGCATTTT. Encoded protein: CASSLGSRVGQPQHF.

This clone was seen just once. The chain recombines TRBV20-1 with TRBJ2-3, with D perhaps matching TRBD2 (5 bases). The CDR3 spans 11 residues. In germline, CDR1 is DFQATT, CDR2 SNEGSKA (reference sequence). The V end lost 5 bases, the J end lost 5 bases, and 8 bases lay between the germline ends. The CDR3 spells CSALRGDTQYF. For the CDR3, the DNA is TGCAGTGCTCTCCGGGGAGATACGCAGTATTTT.

This clone turned up a few times. The CDR3 DNA reads TGTGCCAGCAGTTACTCGTCGGACAATCAGCCCCAGCATTTT. Translation gives CASSYSSDNQPQHF. The chain couples TRBV6-6 to TRBJ1-5; D unresolved. The V and J ends lost 0 bases and 3 bases respectively, with 6 bases between them. This CDR3 has 14 residues. Germline assignment: CDR1 MNHNY and CDR2 SVGAGI (reference sequence).

The gene calls are TRBV7-2 and TRBJ2-1; D gene uncertain. Germline-derived CDR1 and CDR2 are SGHTA and FQGNSA. The ends were cut back, 4 bases at V and 2 bases at J, with 6 bases in the middle. The CDR3 is 13 amino acids. The CDR3 coding sequence is TGTGCCAGCAGCTATACTACCTACAATGAGCAGTTCTTC. It is translated as CASSYTTYNEQFF.

The J gene is TRBJ1-3, the V gene TRBV2; 8 bases are shared with TRBD1. The germline gives CDR1 SNHLY, CDR2 FYNNEI. With V trimmed by 9 bases and J by 2 bases, 9 bases remained unmatched. This CDR3 has 15 residues. The chain's CDR3 is CASGDRTLPGNTIYF. The CDR3 DNA reads TGTGCCAGTGGGGACAGGACGCTACCTGGAAACACCATATATTTT.